This T cell receptor (beta chain) derives from a study of beta chain features in type 1 diabetes. Study outcomes and limitations: The study left unresolved whether HLA type influences TCRB rearrangement.

This CDR3 comprises 14 residues. The germline CDR1 and CDR2 sequences are SGHTA and FQGNSA. The germline V and J ends were trimmed by 11 bases and 2 bases, with 13 bases remaining between them. Comment on this clone: Its target is unknown.

The investigators reverse transcribed all of the isolated RNA, so they sequenced expressed TCRB transcripts. An average of around 3.9 million reads was obtained for naive, central memory and regulatory T cell samples. TCRdb's copy holds only in-frame clones and misses some; the assay was immunoSEQ multiplex PCR. The table shows around 250,000 clones, with over 65% occurring only once. Material: naive CD4+ T cells from blood. The V call is TRBV7-2, the J call TRBJ2-6; D possibly corresponds to TRBD1 (5 bases). The TCR sequence derives from a man between 25 and 39 years old in good health. CDR3 sequence (DNA): TGTGCCGGGGCGGTGGATGCTGGGGCCAACGTCCTGACTTTC. Its protein product is CAGAVDAGANVLTF.